This T cell receptor (beta chain) stems from a study of shared clonotypes between healthy human individuals. TCRdb's copy holds only in-frame clones and misses some; the assay was immunoSEQ multiplex PCR. The sample contains about 980,000 clones, about three quarters of which appear only once. Only a few counts were recorded for this clone. After removal of 6 bases from V and 1 base from J, the junction contained 10 bases not matched to a gene. This CDR3 is 16 amino acids long. Germline lookup yields CDR1 LNHDA and CDR2 SQIVND (reference sequence). The chain combines TRBV19 with TRBJ1-1; 8 positions match TRBD1. The sequenced sample was memory CD4+ T cells sorted from blood. The subset: CD45RA-negative fraction. The receptor was isolated from a man between 18 and 29 years old in good health. CDR3 in amino acids: CASRWGRGRTNTEAFF. For the CDR3, the DNA is TGTGCCAGTAGATGGGGCAGGGGGCGGACGAACACTGAAGCTTTCTTT.